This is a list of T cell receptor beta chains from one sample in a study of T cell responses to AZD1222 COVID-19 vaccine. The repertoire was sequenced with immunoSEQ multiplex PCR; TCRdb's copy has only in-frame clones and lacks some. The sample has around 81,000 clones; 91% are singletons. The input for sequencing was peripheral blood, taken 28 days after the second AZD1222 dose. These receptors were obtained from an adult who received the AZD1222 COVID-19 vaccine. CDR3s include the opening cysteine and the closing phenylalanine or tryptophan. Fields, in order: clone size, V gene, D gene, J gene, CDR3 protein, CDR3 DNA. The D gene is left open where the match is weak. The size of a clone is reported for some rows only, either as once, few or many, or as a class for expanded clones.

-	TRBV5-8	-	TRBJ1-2	CASSAGQLFDYGYTF	TGTGCCAGCAGCGCCGGACAGCTATTCGACTATGGCTACACCTTC
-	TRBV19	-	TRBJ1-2	CASSMLEGMVNGYTF	TGTGCCAGTAGTATGCTGGAGGGGATGGTGAATGGCTACACCTTC
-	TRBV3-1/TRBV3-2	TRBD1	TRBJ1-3	CASSPTGVAGNTIYF	TGTGCCAGCAGCCCAACAGGGGTAGCAGGAAACACCATATATTTT
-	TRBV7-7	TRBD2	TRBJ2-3	CASSNRLADGTDTQYF	TGTGCCAGCAGCAACCGACTAGCAGACGGCACAGATACGCAGTATTTT
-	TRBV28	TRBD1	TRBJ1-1	CASSITGVGGTEAFF	TGTGCCAGCAGTATAACAGGGGTCGGAGGGACTGAAGCTTTCTTT
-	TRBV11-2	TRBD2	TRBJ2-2	CASSSLAGGPGELFF	TGTGCCAGCAGCTCCCTAGCGGGAGGGCCTGGGGAGCTGTTTTTT
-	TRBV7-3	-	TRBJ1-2	CASSLSSRVDYGYTF	TGTGCCAGCAGCTTAAGTTCGCGGGTGGACTATGGCTACACCTTC
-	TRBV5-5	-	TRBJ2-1	CASSSTPRVRPRDEQFF	TGTGCCAGCAGCAGTACGCCCAGGGTCCGACCCCGTGATGAGCAGTTCTTC
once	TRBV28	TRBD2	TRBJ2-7	CASSVWGLASSEQYF	TGTGCCAGCAGTGTTTGGGGACTAGCATCCTCCGAGCAGTACTTC
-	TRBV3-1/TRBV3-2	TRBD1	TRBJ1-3	CASMAGGANTIYF	TGTGCCAGCATGGCAGGGGGCGCGAACACCATATATTTT
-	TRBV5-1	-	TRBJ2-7	CASSLGTVSYEQYF	TGCGCCAGCAGCTTGGGTACAGTCTCCTACGAGCAGTACTTC
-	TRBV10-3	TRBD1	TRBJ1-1	CASRDRGRMDTEAFF	TGTGCCAGCCGGGACAGGGGGCGAATGGACACTGAAGCTTTCTTT
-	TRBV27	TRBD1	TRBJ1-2	CASSLIAPRGGGFYGYTF	TGTGCCAGCAGTTTAATAGCCCCTAGAGGAGGGGGCTTCTATGGCTACACCTTC